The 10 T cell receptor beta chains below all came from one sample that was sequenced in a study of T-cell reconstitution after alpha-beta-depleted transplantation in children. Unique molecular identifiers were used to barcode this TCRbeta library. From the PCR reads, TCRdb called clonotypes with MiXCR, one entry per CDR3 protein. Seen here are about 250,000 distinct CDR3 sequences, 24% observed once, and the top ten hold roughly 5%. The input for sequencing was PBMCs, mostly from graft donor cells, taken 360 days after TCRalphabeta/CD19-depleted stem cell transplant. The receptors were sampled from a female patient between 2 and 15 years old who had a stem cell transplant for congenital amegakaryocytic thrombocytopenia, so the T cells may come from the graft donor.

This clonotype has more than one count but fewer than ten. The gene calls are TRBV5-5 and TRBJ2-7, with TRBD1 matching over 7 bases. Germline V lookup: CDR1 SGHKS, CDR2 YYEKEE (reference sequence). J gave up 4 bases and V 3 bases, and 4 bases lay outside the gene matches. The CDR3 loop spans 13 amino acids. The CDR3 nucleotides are TGTGCCAGCAGCTCGGACAGGTTTTACGAGCAGTACTTC. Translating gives CASSSDRFYEQYF.

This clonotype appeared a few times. This CDR3 is CASSITADTEAFF. CDR3 bases: TGTGCCAGTAGTATTACCGCGGACACTGAAGCTTTCTTT. This chain joins TRBV19 and TRBJ1-1; D ambiguous. This CDR3 has 13 residues. Looked up from germline, CDR1 is LNHDA and CDR2 is SQIVND (reference sequence). V lost 3 bases, J lost 3 bases, and 8 bases lay in between.

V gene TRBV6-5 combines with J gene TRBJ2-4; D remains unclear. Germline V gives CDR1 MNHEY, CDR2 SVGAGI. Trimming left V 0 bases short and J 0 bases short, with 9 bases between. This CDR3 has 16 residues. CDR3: CASSYSIHLAKNIQYF. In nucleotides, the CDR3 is TGTGCCAGCAGTTACTCGATCCACCTAGCCAAAAACATTCAGTACTTC.

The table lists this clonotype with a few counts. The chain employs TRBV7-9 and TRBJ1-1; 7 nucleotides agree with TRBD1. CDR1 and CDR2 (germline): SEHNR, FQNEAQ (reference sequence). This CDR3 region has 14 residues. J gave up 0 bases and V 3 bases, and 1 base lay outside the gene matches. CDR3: CASSFGTVNTEAFF. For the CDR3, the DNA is TGTGCCAGCAGCTTTGGGACAGTGAACACTGAAGCTTTCTTT. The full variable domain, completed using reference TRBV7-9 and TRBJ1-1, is DTGVSQNPRHKITKRGQNVTFRCDPISEHNRLYWYRQTLGQGPEFLTYFQNEAQLEKSRLLSDRFSAERPKGSFSTLEIQRTEQGDSAMYLCASSFGTVNTEAFFGQGTRLTVV.

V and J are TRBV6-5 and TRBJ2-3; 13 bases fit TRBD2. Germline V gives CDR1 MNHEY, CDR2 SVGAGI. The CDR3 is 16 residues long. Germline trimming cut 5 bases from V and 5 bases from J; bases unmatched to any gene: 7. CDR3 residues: CASSTGTSGEGDTQYF. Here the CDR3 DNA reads TGTGCCAGCAGTACTGGGACTAGCGGGGAGGGAGATACGCAGTATTTT.

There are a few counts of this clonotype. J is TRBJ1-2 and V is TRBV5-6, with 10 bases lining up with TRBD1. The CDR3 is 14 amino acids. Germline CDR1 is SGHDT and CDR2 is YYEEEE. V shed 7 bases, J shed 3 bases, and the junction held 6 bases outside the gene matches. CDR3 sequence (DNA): TGTGCCAGCTGTGGACAGGGGGACGACTATGGCTACACCTTC. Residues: CASCGQGDDYGYTF.

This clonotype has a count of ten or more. The CDR3 DNA reads TGTGCCAGCAGCCTCCTGCCCCAAGAGACCCAGTACTTC. Amino acid sequence: CASSLLPQETQYF. J is TRBJ2-5 and V is TRBV2, with D unresolved. The V gene's germline CDR1 is SNHLY and CDR2 FYNNEI. V dropped 6 bases and J dropped 1 base, with 9 bases sitting between them. The CDR3 consists of 13 residues.

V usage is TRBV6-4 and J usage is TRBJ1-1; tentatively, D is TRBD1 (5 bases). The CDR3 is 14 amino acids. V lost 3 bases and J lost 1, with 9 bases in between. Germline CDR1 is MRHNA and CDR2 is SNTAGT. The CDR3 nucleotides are TGTGCCAGCAGTGAGCAGGGCCAGAACACTGAAGCTTTCTTT. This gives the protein CASSEQGQNTEAFF.

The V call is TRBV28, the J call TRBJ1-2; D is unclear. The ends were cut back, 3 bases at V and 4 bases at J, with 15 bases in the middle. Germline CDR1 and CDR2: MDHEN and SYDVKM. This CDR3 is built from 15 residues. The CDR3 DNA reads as TGTGCCAGCAGTTTTCCTGGCAGCAAGCCCTATGGCTACACCTTC. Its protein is CASSFPGSKPYGYTF.

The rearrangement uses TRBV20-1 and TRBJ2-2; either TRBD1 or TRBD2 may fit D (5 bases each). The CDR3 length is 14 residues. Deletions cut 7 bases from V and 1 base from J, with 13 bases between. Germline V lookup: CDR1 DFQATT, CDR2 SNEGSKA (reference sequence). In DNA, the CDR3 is TGCAGTGTCAGGGACGATAGGAACACCGGGGAGCTGTTTTTT. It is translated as CSVRDDRNTGELFF.